These 10 T cell receptor beta chains were sequenced from one sample in a study of vaccination effects on CD4 cells after COVID-19. The assay was immunoSEQ multiplex PCR, and TCRdb's table has in-frame clones only and misses some. The sample holds tens of thousands of clones, about 63% seen once. ViraFEST expansion of antigen-specific CD4+ T cells with viral peptide pools preceded sequencing. After about 10 days in culture, the CD4+ T cells were isolated. All vaccine recipients tested negative for nucleocapsid antibodies and had never contracted SARS-CoV-2 infection. No antigens are known for them. The material sequenced was CD4+ T cells from PBMCs cultured with HCoV-NL63 spike peptides, taken before COVID-19 vaccination. Source of these receptors: a human donor who received a COVID-19 vaccine.

This clone came up once. At one of its ends the junction is not consistent with the germline gene, which may arise from a read error. This chain's CDR3 is CASSLLGGNTIYF. CDR3 nucleotides: TGTGCCAGCAGCCTTCTCGGAGGGAACACTATATATTTT. This chain connects TRBV14 to TRBJ1-3; D unresolved. CDR1 and CDR2 (germline): SGHDN, FVKESK. The CDR3 length is 13 residues.

This sequence joins TRBV24-1 and TRBJ1-1; D not resolved. V lost 3 bases, J lost 5 bases, and 9 bases lay in between. Germline assignment: CDR1 KGHDR and CDR2 SFDVKD. The CDR3 loop spans 13 amino acids. CDR3 residues: CATSDDRRTEAFF. As DNA, the CDR3 is TGTGCCACCAGTGATGACCGACGGACTGAAGCTTTCTTT.

V is TRBV3-1 (or the pseudogene TRBV3-2) and J is TRBJ1-2; D gene uncertain. The germline gives CDR1 LGHDT, CDR2 YNNKEL (reference sequence). Trimming removed 4 bases at V and 8 bases at J, with 11 bases between. This CDR3 has 12 amino acids. The CDR3 DNA follows: TGTGCCAGCAGCCCCAGAGGGCTAGGCTACACCTTC. This gives the protein CASSPRGLGYTF.

V is TRBV5-1 and J is TRBJ2-7; weak D call: TRBD2 (6 bases). Trimming shortened V by 4 bases and J by 2 bases, and 19 bases separated the two germline ends. From germline, CDR1 is SGHRS and CDR2 YFSETQ. This CDR3 has 16 amino acids. This chain's CDR3 is CASSRGRGGPPYEQYF. CDR3 nucleotide sequence: TGCGCCAGCAGCCGGGGCCGTGGAGGGCCCCCCTACGAGCAGTACTTC.

This clone was counted a few times. V usage is TRBV9 and J usage is TRBJ1-5, with a tentative D call TRBD1 (5 bases). The CDR3 runs to 13 residues. Germline V gene data show CDR1 as SGDLS and CDR2 as YYNGEE. The V end lost 4 bases, the J end lost 7 bases, and 12 bases lay between the germline ends. DNA of the CDR3: TGTGCCAGCAGCCACGGACAAGGGCAGCCCCAGCATTTT. Its protein is CASSHGQGQPQHF. Variable domain in full (rest from reference TRBV9 and TRBJ1-5): DSGVTQTPKHLITATGQRVTLRCSPRSGDLSVYWYQQSLDQGLQFLIQYYNGEERAKGNILERFSAQQFPDLHSELNLSSLELGDSALYFCASSHGQGQPQHFGDGTRLSIL.

J is TRBJ1-5 and V is TRBV10-3, with TRBD1 identical over 8 bases. CDR1 and CDR2 (germline): ENHRY, SYGVKD. Unmatched junction bases numbered 10, after V lost 4 bases and J lost 2 bases. The length of the CDR3 is 17 residues. The CDR3 region has the DNA TGTGCCATCAGTGGAGGGGAAACAGGGGGTGGCAATCAGCCCCAGCATTTT. Residues: CAISGGETGGGNQPQHF.

This rearrangement joins TRBV4-2 to TRBJ2-2; TRBD2 matches 7 bases. This CDR3 comprises 17 residues. Unmatched junction bases numbered 10, after V lost 5 bases and J lost 1 base. CDR1 LGHNA and CDR2 YNFKEQ come from the germline V gene. The CDR3 sequence is CASSEAPAGLNTGELFF. CDR3 in DNA: TGTGCCAGCAGCGAAGCTCCAGCGGGACTGAACACCGGGGAGCTGTTTTTT.

The chain employs TRBV5-6 and TRBJ2-2; either TRBD1 or TRBD2 may supply D (5 bases each). The ends were cut back, 0 bases at V and 5 bases at J, with 14 bases in the middle. This CDR3 contains 16 residues. The germline V gene has CDR1 SGHDT and CDR2 YYEEEE. As DNA, the CDR3 is TGTGCCAGCAGCTTGGCCCTGGGACGCCCGACCGGGGAGCTGTTTTTT. Its translation is CASSLALGRPTGELFF. Drawing the rest from reference TRBV5-6 and TRBJ2-2, the complete variable domain is DAGVTQSPTHLIKTRGQQVTLRCSPKSGHDTVSWYQQALGQGPQFIFQYYEEEERQRGNFPDRFSGHQFPNYSSELNVNALLLGDSALYLCASSLALGRPTGELFFGEGSRLTVL.

The CDR3 loop is CASSFSTVQETQYF. DNA of the CDR3: TGCGCCAGCAGCTTTTCTACAGTCCAAGAGACCCAGTACTTC. The chain combines TRBV5-1 with TRBJ2-5, with unresolved D. The germline V gene has CDR1 SGHRS and CDR2 YFSETQ. Trimming shortened V by 2 bases and J by 1 base, and 9 bases separated the two germline ends. This CDR3 region has 14 residues.

J is TRBJ2-3 and V is TRBV10-2; no definite D call. This CDR3 has 14 residues. CDR1 is WSHSY, CDR2 SAAADI, per germline. The germline V and J ends were trimmed by 7 bases and 1 base, with 12 bases remaining between them. The CDR3 DNA reads TGCGCCAGCACCCGGTTACCTCGCACAGATACGCAGTATTTT. It specifies CASTRLPRTDTQYF.